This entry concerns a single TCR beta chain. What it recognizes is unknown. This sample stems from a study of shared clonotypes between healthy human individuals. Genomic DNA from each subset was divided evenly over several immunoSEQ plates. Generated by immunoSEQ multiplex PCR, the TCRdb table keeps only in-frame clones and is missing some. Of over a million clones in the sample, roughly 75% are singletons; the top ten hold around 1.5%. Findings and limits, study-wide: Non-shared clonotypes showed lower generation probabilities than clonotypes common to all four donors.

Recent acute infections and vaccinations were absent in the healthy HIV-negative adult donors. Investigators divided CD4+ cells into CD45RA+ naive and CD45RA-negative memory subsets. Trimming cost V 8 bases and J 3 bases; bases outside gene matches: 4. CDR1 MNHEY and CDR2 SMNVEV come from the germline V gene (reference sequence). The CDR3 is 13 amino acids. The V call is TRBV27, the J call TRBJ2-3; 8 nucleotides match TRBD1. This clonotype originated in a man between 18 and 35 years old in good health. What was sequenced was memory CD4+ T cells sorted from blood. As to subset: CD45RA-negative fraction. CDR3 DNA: TGTGCCAGCTGTACAGGGGGGACAGATACGCAGTATTTT. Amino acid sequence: CASCTGGTDTQYF.